These 23 T cell receptor beta chains were all obtained from the same sample, sequenced in a study of blood T cell repertoires in COVID-19. Clones were sequenced by immunoSEQ multiplex PCR, and TCRdb holds only the in-frame ones, with some missing. The sample contains approximately 190,000 clones, 82% of which appear only once. Sample: peripheral blood. These receptors came from a woman aged 55 to 70 with COVID-19, enrolled during active disease.

The V call is TRBV4-1, the J call TRBJ2-5; 11 nucleotides match TRBD2. In germline, CDR1 is MGHRA, CDR2 YSYEKL. Losses at the gene ends were 0 bases for V and 5 bases for J; bases not matched to a gene: 11. The CDR3 runs 18 residues. As DNA, the CDR3 is TGCGCCAGCAGCCAAGAGCTTTGGGGTAGCGGGAGGGCGGAGACCCAGTACTTC. This translates into CASSQELWGSGRAETQYF.

This chain connects TRBV5-1 to TRBJ2-1, with 9 nucleotides matching TRBD2. V shed 3 bases and J 7 bases; nucleotides not matched to a gene: 14. The CDR3 has 17 residues. The germline CDR1 and CDR2 sequences are SGHRS and YFSETQ. This CDR3 is CASSSNVGGLARNEQFF. CDR3 nucleotides: TGCGCCAGCAGCTCTAATGTGGGAGGACTAGCGCGAAATGAGCAGTTCTTC.

This clone was seen only a few times. CDR3 nucleotide sequence: TGTGCCAGCAGCGGTGCCGGGGGGTTGCAGCCCCAGCATTTT. Protein product: CASSGAGGLQPQHF. The chain recombines TRBV6-5 with TRBJ1-5; possible D gene TRBD1, 5 bases. The CDR3 is 14 residues long. V was pared by 6 bases and J by 7 bases, with 16 bases between. Per the germline V gene, CDR1 is MNHEY and CDR2 is SVGAGI.

This clone was found once. The chain has TRBV28 and TRBJ1-5, with TRBD1 matching 9 bases. Trimming at V came to 8 bases and at J to 4 bases, leaving 3 bases not matched to a gene. Germline V CDR1 and CDR2: MDHEN, SYDVKM. The CDR3 contains 13 residues. DNA of the CDR3: TGTGCCAGCCAGGACAGGGGTAATCAGCCCCAGCATTTT. Its translation: CASQDRGNQPQHF.

The gene calls are TRBV3-1 (or the pseudogene TRBV3-2) and TRBJ2-5; 9 bases line up with TRBD2. CDR3 length: 17 amino acids. Looked up from germline, CDR1 is LGHDT and CDR2 is YNNKEL (reference sequence). Unmatched junction bases numbered 9, after V lost 4 bases and J lost 0 bases. The CDR3 loop reads CASSRMTSGVNQETQYF. The CDR3 DNA reads TGTGCCAGCAGCCGTATGACTAGCGGCGTTAACCAAGAGACCCAGTACTTC.

The chain joins TRBV20-1 to TRBJ1-2; D ambiguous. This CDR3 is built from 9 residues. With 5 bases removed from V and 6 bases from J, the gap between germline ends came to 4 bases. The germline V gene encodes CDR1 DFQATT and CDR2 SNEGSKA (reference sequence). CDR3 residues: CSAHNGYTF. The CDR3 DNA reads as TGCAGTGCTCACAATGGCTACACCTTC.

The CDR3 loop reads CASSIRGGSEKLFF. The CDR3 bases are TGTGCCAGTAGTATCCGGGGGGGGAGTGAAAAACTGTTTTTT. The chain is built from TRBV19 and TRBJ1-4; possibly TRBD1 for D (5 bases). Per the germline V gene, CDR1 is LNHDA and CDR2 is SQIVND (reference sequence). The CDR3 spans 14 residues. V lost 3 bases to trimming and J lost 7 bases, with 12 bases between them. The complete variable domain, with remaining parts taken from reference TRBV19 and TRBJ1-4, reads DGGITQSPKYLFRKEGQNVTLSCEQNLNHDAMYWYRQDPGQGLRLIYYSQIVNDFQKGDIAEGYSVSREKKESFPLTVTSAQKNPTAFYLCASSIRGGSEKLFFGSGTQLSVL.

This chain connects TRBV10-2 to TRBJ2-1, with TRBD2 matching over 10 bases. J was trimmed by 6 bases and V by 6 bases; bases with no gene match: 8. Germline V gene sequence: CDR1 WSHSY, CDR2 SAAADI. This CDR3 is 15 amino acids long. The CDR3 sequence: CASRIAGGRLNEQFF. The CDR3 DNA is TGCGCCAGCAGAATAGCGGGGGGCCGTCTCAATGAGCAGTTCTTC.

This clone occurred a few times. The gene calls are TRBV12-3 or TRBV12-4 and TRBJ1-2; D remains ambiguous. The germline V and J ends were trimmed by 0 bases and 5 bases, with 4 bases remaining between them. This CDR3 has 12 amino acids. This CDR3 reads CASSLARYGYTF. CDR3 sequence (DNA): TGTGCCAGCAGTTTAGCCAGATATGGCTACACCTTC.

V usage is TRBV18 and J usage is TRBJ2-2; 7 bases agree with TRBD1. V trimming: 8 bases; J trimming: 7 bases; junction bases outside the gene matches: 7. Per germline, CDR1 KGHSH and CDR2 LQKENI. CDR3 length: 13 residues. The CDR3 DNA reads TGTGCCAGCCCGGGACAGTTCGGCGGGGAGCTGTTTTTT. Its protein is CASPGQFGGELFF.

This clone was counted a single time. The CDR3 DNA reads TGTGCCAGCAGCTTAGACAGGGGTGGCACAGATACGCAGTATTTT. It is translated as CASSLDRGGTDTQYF. V usage is TRBV7-9 and J usage is TRBJ2-3, with 7 bases lining up with TRBD1. This CDR3 has 15 amino acids. Germline-derived CDR1 and CDR2 are SEHNR and FQNEAQ (reference sequence). V lost 1 base and J lost 1; bases outside the gene matches: 2.

This clone was counted only a few times. Different DNA sequences within this sample yield the same CDR3. This rearrangement joins TRBV5-1 to TRBJ1-2; TRBD1 aligns across 11 bases. Unmatched junction bases numbered 2, after V lost 0 bases and J lost 4 bases. Per germline, CDR1 SGHRS and CDR2 YFSETQ. There are 15 residues in the CDR3. Written as DNA, the CDR3 is TGCGCCAGCAGCTTGGAAGGACAGGGGGCCTATGGCTACACCTTC. This gives the protein CASSLEGQGAYGYTF.

CDR3 nucleotide sequence: TGTGCCACCAGCAGTTGGGACAGCTACAATGAGCAGTTCTTC. Translation gives CATSSWDSYNEQFF. The V gene is TRBV15, the J gene TRBJ2-1; 7 positions match TRBD1. The junction had 2 bases not matched to a gene; V was cut back by 3 bases and J by 3 bases. Germline V gene data show CDR1 as LNHNV and CDR2 as YYDKDF (reference sequence). This CDR3 is 14 amino acids long.

V and J are TRBV7-8 and TRBJ1-6; D uncertain. Trimming removed 0 bases at V and 3 bases at J, with 12 bases between. This CDR3 has 17 residues. The germline V gene has CDR1 SGHVS and CDR2 FQNEAQ. For the CDR3, the DNA is TGTGCCAGCAGCTTAGCCAGCGGAGGCTACTATAATTCACCCCTCCACTTT. It is translated as CASSLASGGYYNSPLHF.

The rearrangement uses TRBV27 and TRBJ2-7; D is unresolved. Germline V gives CDR1 MNHEY, CDR2 SMNVEV (reference sequence). The CDR3 spans 15 residues. V was trimmed by 6 bases and J by 5 bases, leaving 20 bases between them. CDR3 loop: CASSRAGLTTDEQYF. The CDR3 nucleotides read TGTGCCAGCAGCCGAGCCGGGTTAACGACGGACGAGCAGTACTTC.

The chain couples TRBV9 to TRBJ1-6; the match to TRBD1 covers 11 bases. V shed 3 bases and J 10 bases; nucleotides not matched to a gene: 6. Germline V gives CDR1 SGDLS, CDR2 YYNGEE. The CDR3 is 15 amino acids. The CDR3: CASSARTGGRSPLHF. CDR3 nucleotide sequence: TGTGCCAGCAGCGCCCGGACAGGGGGCAGATCACCCCTCCACTTT.

The V and J genes are TRBV12-3 or TRBV12-4 and TRBJ1-1; D unresolved. CDR3 length: 13 amino acids. The ends were cut back, 3 bases at V and 3 bases at J, with 8 bases in the middle. The CDR3 coding sequence is TGTGCCAGCAGTTTCTGGCAGGACACTGAAGCTTTCTTT. It is translated as CASSFWQDTEAFF.

This chain joins TRBV3-1 (or the pseudogene TRBV3-2) and TRBJ2-4; D remains unclear. V lost 3 bases to trimming and J lost 0 bases, with 9 bases between them. Germline CDR1 and CDR2: LGHDT and YNNKEL (reference sequence). The CDR3 has 15 amino acids. CDR3 sequence: CASSQPMVAKNIQYF. CDR3 DNA: TGTGCCAGCAGCCAGCCTATGGTAGCCAAAAACATTCAGTACTTC.

This clone was detected many times. The chain links TRBV11-2 to TRBJ1-6; 11 positions match TRBD1. V gave up 5 bases and J gave up 2 bases; unmatched junction bases: 11. CDR3 size: 19 residues. Germline CDR1 and CDR2: SGHAT and FQNNGV. The CDR3 loop is CASSHPRDRGLTYNSPLHF. The CDR3 nucleotides read TGTGCCAGCAGCCACCCGAGGGACAGGGGGTTAACCTATAATTCACCCCTCCACTTT.

This clone was counted once. The chain joins TRBV5-1 to TRBJ2-7; TRBD2 aligns across 8 bases. CDR1 SGHRS and CDR2 YFSETQ come from the germline V gene. V shed 0 bases, J shed 1 base, and the junction held 9 bases outside the gene matches. The length of the CDR3 is 17 residues. CDR3 residues: CASSLVLAGAASYEQYF. In DNA, the CDR3 is TGCGCCAGCAGCTTGGTCCTAGCGGGTGCAGCATCCTACGAGCAGTACTTC.

The chain has TRBV2 and TRBJ2-3, with D tentatively TRBD1 (5 bases). The CDR3 is 16 amino acids. The V gene lost 7 bases and the J gene lost 0 bases, with 17 bases spanning the gap. CDR1 is SNHLY, CDR2 FYNNEI, per germline. The CDR3 DNA sequence: TGTGCCAGCAACCGGGTCAAGGGGCTGAGCACAGATACGCAGTATTTT. Amino acid sequence: CASNRVKGLSTDTQYF.

This clone was recorded a few times. The chain combines TRBV11-2 with TRBJ1-2; 7 nucleotides line up with TRBD1. The CDR3 length is 16 residues. Germline trimming cut 5 bases from V and 2 bases from J; bases unmatched to any gene: 11. Germline CDR1 is SGHAT and CDR2 is FQNNGV. The CDR3 region is CASSGLRTGTNYGYTF. The CDR3 region has the DNA TGTGCCAGCAGCGGTCTCCGGACAGGAACCAACTATGGCTACACCTTC.

In its sample, this clone was seen once. The CDR3, as DNA: TGTGCCAGTAGTCCCCCCCGGGGGGAGACCCAGTACTTC. Translated, it gives CASSPPRGETQYF. The rearrangement links TRBV19 to TRBJ2-5; D is possibly TRBD2 (6 bases). This CDR3 spans 13 amino acids. V gave up 5 bases and J gave up 5 bases, with 12 bases separating them. Per the germline V gene, CDR1 is LNHDA and CDR2 is SQIVND (reference sequence).